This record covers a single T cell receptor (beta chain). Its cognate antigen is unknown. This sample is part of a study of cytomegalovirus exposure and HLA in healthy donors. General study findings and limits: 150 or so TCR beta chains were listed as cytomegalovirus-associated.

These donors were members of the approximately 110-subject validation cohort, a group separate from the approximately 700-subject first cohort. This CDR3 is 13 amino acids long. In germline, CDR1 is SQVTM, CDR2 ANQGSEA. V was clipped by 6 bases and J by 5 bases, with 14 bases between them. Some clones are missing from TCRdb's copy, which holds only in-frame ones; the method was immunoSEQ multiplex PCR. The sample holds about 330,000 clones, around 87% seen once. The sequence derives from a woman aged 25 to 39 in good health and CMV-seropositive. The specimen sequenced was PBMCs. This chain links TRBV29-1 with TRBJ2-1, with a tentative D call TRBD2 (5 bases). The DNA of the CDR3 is TGCAGCGTGGACCCGCACGGGGACAATGAGCAGTTCTTC. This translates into CSVDPHGDNEQFF.